This T cell receptor (beta chain) was sequenced in a study of blood T cell repertoires in COVID-19. Whole-study context: COVID-19 samples, acute and convalescent, were from the United States, Italy and Spain. PBMCs, B-cell-depleted T cells, or T cells provided the cDNA or gDNA that made up the material.

The V gene's germline CDR1 is SNHLY and CDR2 FYNNEI. The ends lost 3 bases at V and 6 bases at J; junction bases unmatched: 4. This CDR3 is built from 14 residues. Study processing details: Amplification with reference gene primers provided the estimates of nucleated cell counts. Libraries were prepared by immunoSEQ multiplex PCR; TCRdb keeps only in-frame clonotypes and omits some of them. For V, J and clone size, that table is used; D and trimming come from the DNA. In the table there are about 140,000 clones, approximately 86% of which are singletons. This chain joins TRBV2 and TRBJ1-4, with 7 bases matching TRBD1. The sequence was obtained from a woman aged 55-69 years with acute or convalescent COVID-19. The specimen was peripheral blood. The CDR3: CASSEVRGYEKLFF. The CDR3 DNA reads as TGTGCCAGCAGTGAGGTCAGGGGGTATGAAAAACTGTTTTTT.